This TCR beta chain was retrieved from a study of control samples from healthy donors and cancer patients. The CDR3 sequence is 16 residues long. Germline V gene data show CDR1 as MDHEN and CDR2 as SYDVKM. Trimming left V 2 bases short and J 0 bases short, with 8 bases between. A word on this clone: The same CDR3 also results from other DNA sequences found in this sample.

Only in-frame clones appear in the TCRdb table, and some are missing; sequencing was by immunoSEQ multiplex PCR. The sample has fewer than 300,000 clones, roughly 87% seen once. The source is a woman aged 60 to 75 with lung cancer. The chain couples TRBV28 to TRBJ1-6; no definite D call. The sequencing sample was made of PBMCs. The CDR3 loop is CASSLGDSSYNSPLHF. Here the CDR3 DNA reads TGTGCCAGCAGTTTAGGGGATAGCTCCTATAATTCACCCCTCCACTTT.